The rows below give T cell receptor beta chains drawn from one sample of a study of siplizumab effects on memory and regulatory T cells. TCRdb's table, derived via immunoSEQ multiplex PCR, lists solely in-frame clones and lacks some. The sample carries about 98,000 clones, roughly 90% recorded once. The specimen was CD4+ T cells sorted from blood. These receptors all come from a human donor in good health. Each CDR3 is given with its conserved first and last residue. A D gene is named only where the DNA matches it firmly. Size values are once, few and many counts, or a class for expanded clones, and some rows have none.

TRBJ1-5,TRBV5-5,-,-,CASSLDPGGQPQHF
TRBJ2-7,TRBV6-6,-,-,CASSYDGVNYEQYF
TRBJ2-3,TRBV2,TRBD2,-,CASPSGSRDTQYF
TRBJ1-5,TRBV5-4,-,-,CASSPTPENQPQHF
TRBJ2-2,TRBV28,TRBD1,-,CASRSQGAAGELFF
TRBJ2-2,TRBV19,TRBD1,-,CASSWTGGNTGELFF
TRBJ2-3,TRBV27,TRBD2,-,CASRRLAGPRTDTQYF
TRBJ2-1,TRBV11-2,-,-,CASSSLLRGKSRGEQFF
TRBJ2-1,TRBV6-6,TRBD2,-,CASSYTQGLAGTQFF
TRBJ1-2,TRBV28,-,-,CASSLWSGTYGYTF
TRBJ1-2,TRBV11-2,-,-,CASSLSTGGAQNYGYTF
TRBJ1-2,TRBV28,-,-,CAIMDSRTDGYTF
TRBJ2-2,TRBV5-6,TRBD1,-,CASSLMVGQGTGELFF
TRBJ2-2,TRBV7-3,-,-,CASSYGGTSEQFF
-,TRBV15,TRBD2,-,CATSRAEWTSGQETQYF
TRBJ2-1,TRBV10-1,TRBD2,-,CASSRLAGRFNEQFF
TRBJ1-4,TRBV27,-,-,CASSLARFRGGRIPTNEKLFF
TRBJ2-6,TRBV29-1,TRBD2,-,CSVGVAGISGANVLTF
TRBJ1-5,TRBV5-1,-,-,CASSLLSGFGQPQHF
TRBJ2-7,TRBV27,-,-,CASMAHGDYEQYF
TRBJ1-3,TRBV5-4,-,-,CASSLGPIKTGNTIYF
TRBJ1-1,TRBV21-1,-,-,CASSKVGPGKSTFF
TRBJ2-2,TRBV11-2,TRBD2,-,CASSLILAGVGGELFF
TRBJ2-1,TRBV28,TRBD2,-,CASRSTSGTLFF
TRBJ2-1,TRBV14,TRBD2,-,CASSLELADYNEQFF
TRBJ2-5,TRBV5-1,-,-,CASSILGKSGETQYF
TRBJ2-7,TRBV6-5,TRBD2,-,CASTPSGSPLEQYF
TRBJ2-1,TRBV9,TRBD2,-,CASTRTSGLNEQFF
TRBJ1-2,TRBV6-1,TRBD1,-,CASSETGTGGSNYGYTF
TRBJ2-5,TRBV19,-,once,CASNRIGPTRPQETQYF
TRBJ2-3,TRBV7-9,TRBD2,-,CASSSAGSQDTQYF
TRBJ2-2,TRBV28,-,-,CASSLINPRGTGELFF
TRBJ2-7,TRBV11-2,TRBD1,-,CASSNTGAAYEQYF
TRBJ2-3,TRBV11-2,-,-,CASSLNNMQYF
TRBJ2-2,TRBV6-1,-,-,CASSEATGELFF
TRBJ1-5,TRBV10-2,-,-,CASTVQGNQPQHF
TRBJ2-1,TRBV21-1,-,-,CASRANGGTSGSNEQFF
TRBJ2-7,TRBV5-1,-,-,CASSLTSDLNRPHSPIGLYEQYF
TRBJ1-2,TRBV14,-,many,CASSQEGGGRRGYTF
TRBJ2-7,TRBV19,-,-,CASSVPGAPSYEQYF
TRBJ1-1,TRBV14,-,few,CASSAGRRLSEAFF
TRBJ2-7,TRBV25-1,-,-,CASRPGAGYEQYF
TRBJ2-2,TRBV5-5,-,-,CASSLVLTGTNTGELFF